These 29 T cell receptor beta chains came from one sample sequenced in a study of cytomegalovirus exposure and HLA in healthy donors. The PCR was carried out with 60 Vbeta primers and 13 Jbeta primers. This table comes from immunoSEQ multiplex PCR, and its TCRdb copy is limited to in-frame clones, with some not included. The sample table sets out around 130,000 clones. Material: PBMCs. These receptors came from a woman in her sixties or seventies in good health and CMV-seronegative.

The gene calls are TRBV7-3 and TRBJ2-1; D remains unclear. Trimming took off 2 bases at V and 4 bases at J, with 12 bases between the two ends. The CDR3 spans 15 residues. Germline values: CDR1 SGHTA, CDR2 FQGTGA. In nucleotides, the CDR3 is TGTGCCAGCAGCTTAGGTCTCCGCGAGTACAATGAGCAGTTCTTC. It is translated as CASSLGLREYNEQFF.

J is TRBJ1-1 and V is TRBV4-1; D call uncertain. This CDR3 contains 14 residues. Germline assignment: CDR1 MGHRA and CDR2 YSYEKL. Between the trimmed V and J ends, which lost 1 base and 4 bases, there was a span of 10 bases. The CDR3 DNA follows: TGCGCCAGCAGCCAAGGGTACGCGAGCACTGAAGCTTTCTTT. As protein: CASSQGYASTEAFF.

CDR3 coding DNA: TGTGCCAGCAGCAAGATGGGGGGATGGGCTGGAAACACCATATATTTT. Its translation: CASSKMGGWAGNTIYF. The gene calls are TRBV21-1 and TRBJ1-3. TRBV21-1 is given as a pseudogene. This CDR3 has 16 amino acids.

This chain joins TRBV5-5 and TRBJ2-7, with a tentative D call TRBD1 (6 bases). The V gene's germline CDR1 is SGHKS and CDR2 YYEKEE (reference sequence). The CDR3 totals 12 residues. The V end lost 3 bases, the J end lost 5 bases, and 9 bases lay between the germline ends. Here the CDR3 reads CASSWTENEQYF. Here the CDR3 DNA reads TGTGCCAGCAGCTGGACAGAAAACGAGCAGTACTTC. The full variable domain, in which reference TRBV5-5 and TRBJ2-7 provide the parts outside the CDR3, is DAGVTQSPTHLIKTRGQQVTLRCSPISGHKSVSWYQQVLGQGPQFIFQYYEKEERGRGNFPDRFSARQFPNYSSELNVNALLLGDSALYLCASSWTENEQYFGPGTRLTVT.

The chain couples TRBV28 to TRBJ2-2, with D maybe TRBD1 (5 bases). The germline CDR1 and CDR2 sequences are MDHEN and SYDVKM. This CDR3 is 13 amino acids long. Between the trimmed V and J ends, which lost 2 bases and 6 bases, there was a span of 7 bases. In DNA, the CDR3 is TGTGCCAGCAGTTTAACAGGAGCCGGGGAGCTGTTTTTT. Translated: CASSLTGAGELFF.

CDR3 DNA sequence: TGTGCCACCGTGGGAGGGACCCCTGAGCAGTTCTTC. Its protein product is CATVGGTPEQFF. This chain uses TRBV2 with TRBJ2-1; 7 positions match TRBD2. The CDR3 is made up of 12 amino acids. Germline CDR1 SNHLY, CDR2 FYNNEI. V lost 10 bases to trimming and J lost 9 bases; unmatched junction nucleotides: 9.

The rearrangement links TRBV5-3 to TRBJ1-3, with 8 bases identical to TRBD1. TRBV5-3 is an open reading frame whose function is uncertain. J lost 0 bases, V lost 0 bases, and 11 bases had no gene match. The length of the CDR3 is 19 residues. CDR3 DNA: TGTGCCAGAAGCTTGGTCCCAGGGGGCTTTCCCTACTCTGGAAACACCATATATTTT. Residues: CARSLVPGGFPYSGNTIYF.

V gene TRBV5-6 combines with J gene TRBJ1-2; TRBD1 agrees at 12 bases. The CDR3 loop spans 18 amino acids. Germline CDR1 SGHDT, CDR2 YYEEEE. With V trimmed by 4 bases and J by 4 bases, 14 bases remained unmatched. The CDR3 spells CASSPTPGQGAFGYGYTF. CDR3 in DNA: TGTGCCAGCAGCCCAACCCCGGGACAGGGGGCGTTCGGCTATGGCTACACCTTC.

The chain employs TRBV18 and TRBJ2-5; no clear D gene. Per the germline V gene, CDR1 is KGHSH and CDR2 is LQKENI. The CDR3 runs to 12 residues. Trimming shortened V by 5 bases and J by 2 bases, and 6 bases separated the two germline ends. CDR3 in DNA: TGTGCCAGCTCATCCCAGCAAGAGACCCAGTACTTC. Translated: CASSSQQETQYF.

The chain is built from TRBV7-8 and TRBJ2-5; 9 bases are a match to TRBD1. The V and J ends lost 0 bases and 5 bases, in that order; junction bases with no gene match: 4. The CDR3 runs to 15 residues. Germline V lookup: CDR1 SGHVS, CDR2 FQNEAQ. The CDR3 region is CASSLAGTGRETQYF. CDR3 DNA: TGTGCCAGCAGCTTAGCAGGGACAGGGAGGGAGACCCAGTACTTC.

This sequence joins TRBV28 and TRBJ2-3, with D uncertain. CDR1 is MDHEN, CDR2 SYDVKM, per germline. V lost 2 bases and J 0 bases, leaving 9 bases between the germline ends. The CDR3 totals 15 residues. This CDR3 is CASSLGGGSTDTQYF. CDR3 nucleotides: TGTGCCAGCAGTTTAGGTGGCGGTAGCACAGATACGCAGTATTTT.

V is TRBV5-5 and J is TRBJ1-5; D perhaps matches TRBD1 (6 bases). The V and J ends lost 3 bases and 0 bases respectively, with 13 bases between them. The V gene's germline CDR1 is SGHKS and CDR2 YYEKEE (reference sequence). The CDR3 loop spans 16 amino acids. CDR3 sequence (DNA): TGTGCCAGCAGCTCGGGGGAGGGGGGTAGCAATCAGCCCCAGCATTTT. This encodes CASSSGEGGSNQPQHF.

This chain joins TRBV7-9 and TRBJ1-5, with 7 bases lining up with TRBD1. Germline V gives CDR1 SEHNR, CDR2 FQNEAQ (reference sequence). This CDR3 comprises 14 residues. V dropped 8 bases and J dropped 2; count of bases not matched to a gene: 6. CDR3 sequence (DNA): TGTGCCAGCGAGCGAGGGGGCGGCAATCAGCCCCAGCATTTT. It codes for CASERGGGNQPQHF.

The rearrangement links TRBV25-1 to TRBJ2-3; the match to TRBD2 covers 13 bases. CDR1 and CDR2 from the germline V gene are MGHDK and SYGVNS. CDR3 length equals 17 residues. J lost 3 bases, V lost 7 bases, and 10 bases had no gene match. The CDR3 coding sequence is TGTGCCAGCATCCAGACCGGGACTAGCGGGGTAACAGATACGCAGTATTTT. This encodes CASIQTGTSGVTDTQYF. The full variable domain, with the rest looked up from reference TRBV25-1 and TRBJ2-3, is EADIYQTPRYLVIGTGKKITLECSQTMGHDKMYWYQQDPGMELHLIHYSYGVNSTEKGDLSSESTVSRIRTEHFPLTLESARPSHTSQYLCASIQTGTSGVTDTQYFGPGTRLTVL.

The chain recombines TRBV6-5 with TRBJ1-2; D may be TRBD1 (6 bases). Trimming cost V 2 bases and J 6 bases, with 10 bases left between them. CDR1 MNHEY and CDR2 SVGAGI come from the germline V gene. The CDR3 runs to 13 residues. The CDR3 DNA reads TGTGCCAGCAGTTACCGACAGGTCGATGGCTACACCTTC. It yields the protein CASSYRQVDGYTF.

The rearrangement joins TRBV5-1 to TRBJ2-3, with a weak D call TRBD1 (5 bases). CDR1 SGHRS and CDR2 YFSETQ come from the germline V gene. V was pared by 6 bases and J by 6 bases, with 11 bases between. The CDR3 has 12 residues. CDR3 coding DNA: TGCGCCAGCAACACAGGCAGGGATACGCAGTATTTT. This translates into CASNTGRDTQYF.

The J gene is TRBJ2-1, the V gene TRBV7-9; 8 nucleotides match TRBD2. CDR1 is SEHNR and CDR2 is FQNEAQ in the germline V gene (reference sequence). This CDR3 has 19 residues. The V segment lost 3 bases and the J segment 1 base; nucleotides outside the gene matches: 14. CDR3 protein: CASSLVRLRGATSYNEQFF. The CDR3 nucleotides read TGTGCCAGCAGCTTGGTCCGTTTGCGGGGGGCAACTTCCTACAATGAGCAGTTCTTC.

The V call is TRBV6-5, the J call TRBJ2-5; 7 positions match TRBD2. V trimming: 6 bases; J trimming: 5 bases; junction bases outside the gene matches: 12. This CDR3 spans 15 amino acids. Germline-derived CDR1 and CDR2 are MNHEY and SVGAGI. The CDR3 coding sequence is TGTGCCAGCAGCACACCAGCGGGGTCGGTTGAGACCCAGTACTTC. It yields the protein CASSTPAGSVETQYF.

The CDR3 here is CASTQTGEVYEQYF. CDR3 DNA sequence: TGTGCCAGCACCCAGACAGGGGAGGTCTACGAGCAGTACTTC. This chain uses TRBV6-6 with TRBJ2-7, with 8 bases that match TRBD1. This CDR3 is built from 14 residues. Germline V gene sequence: CDR1 MNHNY, CDR2 SVGAGI (reference sequence). J was trimmed by 3 bases and V by 7 bases; bases with no gene match: 8.

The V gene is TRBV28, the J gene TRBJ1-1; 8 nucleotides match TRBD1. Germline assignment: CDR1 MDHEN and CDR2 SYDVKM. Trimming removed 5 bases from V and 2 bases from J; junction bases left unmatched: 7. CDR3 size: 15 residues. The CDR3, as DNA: TGTGCCAGCAGTGCGACAGGGGTGGGAAACACTGAAGCTTTCTTT. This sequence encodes CASSATGVGNTEAFF.

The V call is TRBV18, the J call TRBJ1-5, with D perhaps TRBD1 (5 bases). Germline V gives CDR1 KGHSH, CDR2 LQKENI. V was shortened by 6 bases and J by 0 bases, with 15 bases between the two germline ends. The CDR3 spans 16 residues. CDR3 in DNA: TGTGCCAGCTCCCAAGACAGAATTGCTAGCAATCAGCCCCAGCATTTT. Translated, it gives CASSQDRIASNQPQHF. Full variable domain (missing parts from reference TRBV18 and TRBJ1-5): NAGVMQNPRHLVRRRGQEARLRCSPMKGHSHVYWYRQLPEEGLKFMVYLQKENIIDESGMPKERFSAEFPKEGPSILRIQQVVRGDSAAYFCASSQDRIASNQPQHFGDGTRLSIL.

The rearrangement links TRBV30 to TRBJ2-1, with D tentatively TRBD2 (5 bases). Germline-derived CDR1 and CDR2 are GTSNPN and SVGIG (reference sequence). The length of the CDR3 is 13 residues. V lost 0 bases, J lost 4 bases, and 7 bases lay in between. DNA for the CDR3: TGTGCCTGGAGTGTACTAGGATACAATGAGCAGTTCTTC. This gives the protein CAWSVLGYNEQFF.

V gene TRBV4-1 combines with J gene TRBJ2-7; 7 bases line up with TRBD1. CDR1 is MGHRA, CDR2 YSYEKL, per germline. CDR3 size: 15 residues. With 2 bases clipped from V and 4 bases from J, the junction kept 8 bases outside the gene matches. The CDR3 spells CASSQNRDSSYEQYF. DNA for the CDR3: TGCGCCAGCAGCCAAAACCGGGACAGTTCATACGAGCAGTACTTC.

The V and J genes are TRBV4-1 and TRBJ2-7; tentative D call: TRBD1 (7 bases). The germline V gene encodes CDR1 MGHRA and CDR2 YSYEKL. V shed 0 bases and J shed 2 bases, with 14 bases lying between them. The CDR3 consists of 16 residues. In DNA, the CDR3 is TGCGCCAGCAGCCAAGACGCTGGAGGGGGCGCCTACGAGCAGTACTTC. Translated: CASSQDAGGGAYEQYF.

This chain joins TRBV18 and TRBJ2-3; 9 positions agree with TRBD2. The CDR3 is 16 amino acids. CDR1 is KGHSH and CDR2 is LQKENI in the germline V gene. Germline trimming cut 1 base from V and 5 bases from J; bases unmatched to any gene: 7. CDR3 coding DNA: TGTGCCAGCTCACCACTAAGCGGGAGGCGGGGAGATACGCAGTATTTT. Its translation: CASSPLSGRRGDTQYF.

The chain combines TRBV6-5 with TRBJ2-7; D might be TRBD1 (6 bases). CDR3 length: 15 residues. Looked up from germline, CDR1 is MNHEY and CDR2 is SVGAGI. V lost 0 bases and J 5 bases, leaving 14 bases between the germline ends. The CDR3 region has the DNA TGTGCCAGCAGTTACTCGACAGGACGCGCCCACGAGCAGTACTTC. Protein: CASSYSTGRAHEQYF.

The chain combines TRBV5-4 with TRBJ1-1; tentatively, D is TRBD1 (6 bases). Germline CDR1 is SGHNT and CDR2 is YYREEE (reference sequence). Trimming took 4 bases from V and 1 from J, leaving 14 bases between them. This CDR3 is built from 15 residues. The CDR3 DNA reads TGTGCCAGCAGCAACCCCTGGGGGCAGAACACTGAAGCTTTCTTT. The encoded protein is CASSNPWGQNTEAFF. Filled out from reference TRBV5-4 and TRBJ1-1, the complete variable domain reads ETGVTQSPTHLIKTRGQQVTLRCSSQSGHNTVSWYQQALGQGPQFIFQYYREEENGRGNFPPRFSGLQFPNYSSELNVNALELDDSALYLCASSNPWGQNTEAFFGQGTRLTVV.

The CDR3 sequence is CASSLRTGGADDEQFF. Here the CDR3 DNA reads TGTGCCAGCAGCTTACGGACAGGGGGGGCCGACGATGAGCAGTTCTTC. The V call is TRBV7-9, the J call TRBJ2-1; TRBD1 matches at 10 bases. The CDR3 is made up of 16 amino acids. V trimming: 2 bases; J trimming: 8 bases; junction bases outside the gene matches: 9. Germline V CDR1 and CDR2: SEHNR, FQNEAQ (reference sequence).

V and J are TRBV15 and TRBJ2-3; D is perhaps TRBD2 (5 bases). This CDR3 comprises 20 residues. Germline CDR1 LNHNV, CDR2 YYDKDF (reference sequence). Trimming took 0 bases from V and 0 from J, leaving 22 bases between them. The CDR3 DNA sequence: TGTGCCACCAGCAGAGATGGGTTTTTGGTCCGGGGAACTAGCACAGATACGCAGTATTTT. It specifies CATSRDGFLVRGTSTDTQYF.